A single sample gave rise to the 7 T cell receptor beta chains below, sequenced in a study of sequential checkpoint blockade in melanoma. Assay: immunoSEQ multiplex PCR; the TCRdb copy retains only in-frame clones and omits some. The sample yields about 8,400 clones, approximately 54% seen once. As for treatment: randomized to nivolumab then ipilimumab (arm A) or the reverse (arm B). The specimen was CD8+ T cells sorted from blood (inferred from file names), collected from a patient given nivolumab and ipilimumab in sequence. These receptors all stem from a human donor with melanoma.

This chain joins TRBV5-8 and TRBJ2-7; 10 bases align to TRBD1. CDR1 is SGHTS and CDR2 is YDEGEE in the germline V gene. CDR3 length equals 13 residues. Trimming cost V 5 bases and J 5 bases; bases outside gene matches: 4. CDR3 bases: TGTGCCAGCAGGGGGACAGGGGAGAACGAGCAGTACTTC. This translates into CASRGTGENEQYF.

In its sample, this clone was seen a few times. The gene calls are TRBV29-1 and TRBJ1-2; D unresolved. This CDR3 has 11 residues. V gave up 4 bases and J gave up 2 bases, with 5 bases separating them. In germline, CDR1 is SQVTM, CDR2 ANQGSEA. The CDR3 protein is CSVARNYGYTF. DNA for the CDR3: TGCAGCGTTGCTAGAAACTATGGCTACACCTTC.

This chain links TRBV7-9 with TRBJ2-1; D remains unclear. This CDR3 region has 14 residues. Trimming left V 5 bases short and J 4 bases short, with 12 bases between. The germline V gene encodes CDR1 SEHNR and CDR2 FQNEAQ (reference sequence). CDR3 protein: CASSPPPGYNEQFF. CDR3 nucleotides: TGTGCCAGCAGCCCGCCCCCAGGTTACAATGAGCAGTTCTTC.

The chain couples TRBV28 to TRBJ2-5; 9 bases are a match to TRBD1. The length of the CDR3 is 16 residues. After removal of 1 base from V and 5 bases from J, the junction contained 8 bases not matched to a gene. The germline V gene has CDR1 MDHEN and CDR2 SYDVKM. The CDR3 sequence: CASSLLLQGAEETQYF. As DNA, the CDR3 is TGTGCCAGCAGTTTATTACTACAGGGGGCTGAGGAGACCCAGTACTTC.

This chain connects TRBV5-1 to TRBJ1-1, with 11 nucleotides matching TRBD1. Trimming removed 4 bases from V and 1 base from J; junction bases left unmatched: 12. This CDR3 has 18 amino acids. Germline assignment: CDR1 SGHRS and CDR2 YFSETQ. The CDR3 protein is CASSPPPGQGETNTEAFF. The CDR3 coding sequence is TGCGCCAGCAGCCCACCCCCGGGACAGGGGGAAACGAACACTGAAGCTTTCTTT.

The V gene is TRBV27, the J gene TRBJ2-5, with TRBD2 matching 13 bases. The CDR3 consists of 19 residues. Germline values: CDR1 MNHEY, CDR2 SMNVEV (reference sequence). Trimming cost V 0 bases and J 5 bases; bases outside gene matches: 12. CDR3 bases: TGTGCCAGCAGTTTATCGCCAAGGACTAGCGGGGGATATGGGGAGACCCAGTACTTC. It codes for CASSLSPRTSGGYGETQYF.

The genes are TRBV11-1 and TRBJ2-1; 7 positions match TRBD1. The CDR3 is 14 amino acids. Germline values: CDR1 SGHAT, CDR2 FQDESV (reference sequence). Unmatched junction bases numbered 5, after V lost 1 base and J lost 8 bases. CDR3 DNA sequence: TGTGCCAGCAGCTTAGGTGGACAGGTCGATGAGCAGTTCTTC. Its translation is CASSLGGQVDEQFF.